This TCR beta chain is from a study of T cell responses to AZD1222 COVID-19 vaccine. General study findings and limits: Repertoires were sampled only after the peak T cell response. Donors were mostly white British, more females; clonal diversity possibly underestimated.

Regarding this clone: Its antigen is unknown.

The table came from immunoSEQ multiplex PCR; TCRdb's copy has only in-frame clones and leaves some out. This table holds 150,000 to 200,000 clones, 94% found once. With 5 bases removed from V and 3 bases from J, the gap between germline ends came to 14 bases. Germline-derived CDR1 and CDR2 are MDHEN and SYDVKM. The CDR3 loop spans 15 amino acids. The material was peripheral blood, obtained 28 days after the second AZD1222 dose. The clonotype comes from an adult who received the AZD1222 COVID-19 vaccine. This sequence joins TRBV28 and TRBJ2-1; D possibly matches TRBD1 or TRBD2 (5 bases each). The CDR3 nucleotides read TGTGCCAGCAGTCCAACTGGGACGGACTACAATGAGCAGTTCTTC. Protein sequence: CASSPTGTDYNEQFF.